A selection of T cell receptor beta chains follows, all from one sample in a study of T cell responses to AZD1222 COVID-19 vaccine. Assay: immunoSEQ multiplex PCR; the TCRdb copy retains only in-frame clones and omits some. Of about 120,000 clones detected, about four fifths appear once; the ten largest clones hold about 9.4%. The sequenced sample was peripheral blood, obtained on day 0 of AZD1222 vaccination. The receptors here all came from an adult in good health. Both conserved end residues are part of each CDR3. The D gene is left open where the match is weak. Clone sizes are given selectively: once, few, many, or a class where the clone is expanded.

TRBJ2-7,NA,TRBV28,NA,CASSLAWYEQYF,TGTGCCAGCAGTTTGGCTTGGTACGAGCAGTACTTC
TRBJ1-2,NA,TRBV2,NA,CASSARMGSYTF,TGTGCCAGCAGTGCAAGGATGGGAAGCTACACCTTC
TRBJ1-2,NA,TRBV4-1,NA,CASSREYRGYTF,TGCGCCAGCAGCAGGGAGTATAGAGGCTACACCTTC
TRBJ2-7,TRBD2,TRBV28,NA,CASSLQGMGASGRYEQYF,TGTGCCAGCAGTTTACAGGGTATGGGCGCTAGCGGGAGGTATGAGCAGTACTTC
TRBJ2-1,TRBD2,TRBV28,few,CASHGLAGPYNEQFF,TGTGCCAGCCACGGACTAGCGGGACCCTACAATGAGCAGTTCTTC
TRBJ1-2,TRBD1,TRBV18,NA,CASSQAGQPYGYTF,TGTGCCAGCTCGCAGGCGGGACAGCCATATGGCTACACCTTC
TRBJ1-2,TRBD1,TRBV5-4,NA,CASSQQGVGFYGYTF,TGTGCCAGCAGCCAACAGGGGGTAGGCTTCTATGGCTACACCTTC
TRBJ2-5,TRBD2,TRBV5-1,NA,CASSPTSGNQETQYF,TGCGCCAGCTCCCCGACTAGCGGGAACCAAGAGACCCAGTACTTC
TRBJ2-1,TRBD2,TRBV5-4,NA,CASSRPTSGFYNEQFF,TGTGCCAGCAGCCGTCCGACTAGCGGATTCTACAATGAGCAGTTCTTC
TRBJ2-6,NA,TRBV7-3,once,CASSDARSGANVLTF,TGTGCCAGCAGCGATGCCAGGTCTGGGGCCAACGTCCTGACTTTC
TRBJ2-7,NA,TRBV23-1,NA,CASSRRHTSSYEQYF,TGCGCCAGCAGTCGAAGACACACGAGCTCCTACGAGCAGTACTTC
TRBJ1-4,NA,TRBV9,NA,CASSAQQGSGEKLFF,TGTGCCAGCAGCGCTCAACAGGGTTCCGGCGAAAAACTGTTTTTT
TRBJ1-2,NA,TRBV20-1,NA,CSTDRINGYTF,TGCAGTACGGACAGAATCAACGGCTACACCTTC
TRBJ2-1,NA,TRBV11-3,NA,CASSLGVGALEEQFF,TGTGCCAGCAGCTTAGGGGTGGGGGCCCTGGAAGAGCAGTTCTTC
TRBJ2-5,NA,TRBV2,NA,CASGIETQYF,TGTGCCAGCGGAATAGAGACCCAGTACTTC
TRBJ2-4,TRBD1,TRBV5-1,NA,CASSLDRVDKNIQYF,TGCGCCAGCAGCCTCGACAGGGTTGACAAAAACATTCAGTACTTC
TRBJ1-5,NA,TRBV28,NA,CASSYGQGDRPQHF,TGTGCCAGCAGTTACGGCCAGGGCGATAGGCCCCAGCATTTT
TRBJ1-2,NA,TRBV27,NA,CASSSGWGYTF,TGTGCCAGCAGTTCGGGCTGGGGCTACACCTTC
TRBJ1-2,TRBD1,TRBV4-3,NA,CASSQDGQGAAYGYTF,TGCGCCAGCAGCCAAGACGGGCAGGGGGCCGCCTATGGCTACACCTTC
TRBJ1-2,NA,TRBV9,NA,CASTREGLSGYTF,TGTGCCAGCACCCGCGAGGGACTGAGCGGCTACACCTTC
TRBJ2-4,NA,TRBV28,NA,CATAEGGHQNIQYF,TGTGCCACCGCTGAGGGAGGACACCAAAACATTCAGTACTTC
TRBJ2-1,TRBD2,TRBV6-2/TRBV6-3,NA,CASSYLFGVAGTNEQFF,TGTGCCAGCAGTTACTTATTCGGAGTAGCGGGAACCAATGAGCAGTTCTTC
TRBJ1-1,NA,TRBV4-1,NA,CASSQEYAQGREAFF,TGCGCCAGCAGCCAAGAATACGCACAGGGTCGTGAAGCTTTCTTT
TRBJ1-1,NA,TRBV19,NA,CASRWWSYMNTEAFF,TGTGCCAGTAGGTGGTGGTCTTACATGAACACTGAAGCTTTCTTT
TRBJ2-3,TRBD1,TRBV7-2,NA,CASRLLGTVDTDTQYF,TGTGCCAGCAGGCTCTTAGGGACAGTTGACACAGATACGCAGTATTTT
TRBJ1-2,NA,TRBV30,NA,CAWSASPNGGYTF,TGTGCCTGGAGCGCCAGTCCTAATGGAGGCTACACCTTC
TRBJ2-3,NA,TRBV5-8,NA,CASSSPSLHTDTQYF,TGTGCCAGCAGCTCACCTTCTCTCCACACAGATACGCAGTATTTT
TRBJ1-3,NA,TRBV19,NA,CASRRGISGDRSSGNTIYF,TGTGCCAGTAGGAGGGGCATCAGCGGTGACCGGAGCTCTGGAAACACCATATATTTT
TRBJ2-7,TRBD1,TRBV6-5,NA,CASSYHRGYEQYF,TGTGCCAGCAGTTACCACAGGGGGTACGAGCAGTACTTC
TRBJ2-7,NA,TRBV9,NA,CASSPIDRYEQYF,TGTGCCAGCAGCCCTATAGATCGCTACGAGCAGTACTTC
TRBJ2-1,NA,TRBV14,NA,CASSRRVASLIYNEQFF,TGTGCCAGCAGCCGTCGAGTGGCTAGCTTAATTTACAATGAGCAGTTCTTC
TRBJ2-2,TRBD1,TRBV7-6,NA,CASSLVGQGPTGELFF,TGTGCCAGCAGCTTAGTGGGACAGGGGCCCACCGGGGAGCTGTTTTTT
TRBJ1-2,NA,TRBV12-3/TRBV12-4,NA,CASSSGTGYTF,TGTGCCAGCAGTTCAGGAACTGGCTACACCTTC
TRBJ1-1,NA,TRBV28,NA,CASNQRGGSNTEAFF,TGTGCCAGCAATCAGCGAGGAGGATCGAACACTGAAGCTTTCTTT
TRBJ1-3,NA,TRBV7-9,few,CASTGAAGNTIYF,TGTGCCAGCACCGGGGCAGCTGGAAACACCATATATTTT
TRBJ2-5,NA,TRBV18,medium-sized,CASSSDSQETQYF,TGTGCCAGCTCATCCGACAGCCAAGAGACCCAGTACTTC
TRBJ1-2,TRBD1,TRBV6-1,once,CASSETGTYGYTF,TGTGCCAGCAGTGAGACAGGGACCTATGGCTACACCTTC
TRBJ1-3,NA,TRBV5-1,NA,CASSYLSGSSGNTIYF,TGCGCCAGCAGCTACCTATCGGGAAGCTCTGGAAACACCATATATTTT
TRBJ2-3,NA,TRBV2,NA,CASSEGPLRDTQYF,TGTGCCAGCAGTGAAGGCCCCTTGCGAGATACGCAGTATTTT
TRBJ1-1,TRBD1,TRBV27,NA,CASSGQGWTEAFF,TGTGCCAGCAGTGGACAGGGGTGGACTGAAGCTTTCTTT
TRBJ2-2,NA,TRBV12-3/TRBV12-4,NA,CASSLGAFGELFF,TGTGCCAGCAGTTTAGGGGCCTTCGGGGAGCTGTTTTTT
TRBJ1-6,NA,TRBV28,NA,CASRSGTNNSPLHF,TGTGCCAGCAGATCCGGGACCAATAATTCACCCCTCCACTTT
TRBJ2-1,TRBD2,TRBV7-2,NA,CASLLARGENEQFF,TGTGCCAGCCTACTAGCGCGAGGGGAAAATGAGCAGTTCTTC
TRBJ2-1,NA,TRBV5-1,NA,CASTVPKQFF,TGCGCCAGCACGGTTCCTAAGCAGTTCTTC
TRBJ2-7,TRBD1,TRBV28,NA,CASRTGTGSYEQYF,TGTGCCAGCAGAACCGGGACAGGATCCTACGAGCAGTACTTC
TRBJ1-3,NA,TRBV30,NA,CARGENSGNTIYF,TGTGCCCGCGGAGAGAACTCTGGAAACACCATATATTTT
TRBJ2-3,NA,TRBV18,NA,CASSPLGTDTQYF,TGTGCCAGCTCACCTCTGGGCACAGATACGCAGTATTTT
TRBJ1-2,NA,TRBV7-8,once,CASRPTANYGYTF,TGTGCCAGCCGCCCGACGGCGAACTATGGCTACACCTTC
TRBJ1-1,NA,TRBV12-3/TRBV12-4,NA,CASSLLLNTEAFF,TGTGCCAGCAGTTTATTGCTGAACACTGAAGCTTTCTTT
TRBJ1-2,NA,TRBV29-1,NA,CSVESAQGQFNYGYTF,TGCAGCGTTGAATCGGCCCAGGGGCAATTTAACTATGGCTACACCTTC